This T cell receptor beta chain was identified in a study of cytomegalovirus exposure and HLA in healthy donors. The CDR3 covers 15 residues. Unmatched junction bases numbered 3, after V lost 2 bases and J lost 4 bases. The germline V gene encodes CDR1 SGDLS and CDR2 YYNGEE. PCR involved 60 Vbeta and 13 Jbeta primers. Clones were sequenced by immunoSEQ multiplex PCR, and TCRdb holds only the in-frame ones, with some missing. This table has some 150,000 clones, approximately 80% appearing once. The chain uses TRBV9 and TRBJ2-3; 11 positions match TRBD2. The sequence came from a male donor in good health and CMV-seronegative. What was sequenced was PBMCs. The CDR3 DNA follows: TGTGCCAGCAGCGTCACTAGCGGGAGCGCAGATACGCAGTATTTT. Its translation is CASSVTSGSADTQYF.